These T cell receptor beta chains were read from a single sample in a study of blood T cells in healthy people across ages. TCRdb passed the 5' RACE reads through MiXCR, listing each CDR3 protein once. Of over 1,300,000 distinct CDR3 sequences in the sample, roughly 60% are singletons; the top ten hold 5.5% to 8%. The sequencing input was blood. These receptors originate from a man aged 18 to 30 in good health. Both conserved end residues are part of each CDR3. Each record gives: J gene, D gene, V gene, clone size, CDR3 DNA, CDR3 protein. A D gene is named only where the DNA matches it firmly. Clone size, where shown, is once, few, many, or a class for clones that have expanded.

TRBJ2-7 - TRBV5-1 once TGCGCCAGCAGCCCCCTGAACAGGGAGGACTCCTACGAGCAGTACTTC CASSPLNREDSYEQYF
TRBJ2-3 TRBD1 TRBV15 few TGTGCCACCAGCACCAGGACAGGGAAGGGCACAGATACGCAGTATTTT CATSTRTGKGTDTQYF
TRBJ2-3 TRBD2 TRBV7-8 once TGTGCCAGCAGCCTAATAAGAGCTAGCGGCACGCAGTATTTT CASSLIRASGTQYF
TRBJ2-6 - TRBV28 few TGTGCCAGCAGTTTATTGCAGGCCAGCTCTGGGGCCAACGTCCTGACTTTC CASSLLQASSGANVLTF
TRBJ2-5 - TRBV6-5 - TGTGCCAGCAGTTACATGGGGCTTCAAGAGACCCAGTACTTC CASSYMGLQETQYF
TRBJ2-7 - TRBV7-9 - TGTGCCAGCACCCACGGGGCGGCTGACGAGCAGTACTTC CASTHGAADEQYF
TRBJ1-5 - TRBV4-3 few TGCGCCAGCAGCCAAGAGTGGGGAGACAATCAGCCCCAGCATTTT CASSQEWGDNQPQHF
TRBJ1-2 - TRBV6-5 - TGTGCCAGCAGTTTTAAGGCCTCAGGGGCAAGAGAGGGCTACACCTTC CASSFKASGAREGYTF
TRBJ1-2 - TRBV10-3 - TGTGCCATCAGTGGGTCCGGCAGGGTTGGCTATGGCTACACCTTC CAISGSGRVGYGYTF
TRBJ2-2 TRBD2 TRBV29-1 - TGCAGCGTTTCAAATAGCGGGAGTACGAACACCGGGGAGATGTTTTTT CSVSNSGSTNTGEMFF
TRBJ2-7 - TRBV18 few TGTGCCAGCTCACCCTTTGAGGACTCCTACGAGCAGTACTTC CASSPFEDSYEQYF
TRBJ1-1 - TRBV20-1 - TGCAGTGCTAGGGGGGCTTCAAGAGGGAACACTGAAGCTTTCTTT CSARGASRGNTEAFF
TRBJ1-2 - TRBV24-1 - TGTGCCACCAGTGATTTCCGGGCCTACAACTACACCTTC CATSDFRAYNYTF
TRBJ1-2 TRBD1 TRBV12-3/TRBV12-4 - TGTGCCAGCAGTTACTTCACGGGGCAGGGGGATGGCTACACCTTC CASSYFTGQGDGYTF
TRBJ1-2 - TRBV7-2 - TGTGCCAGCAGCTTGGACGCGCTCTCGGGCCTCTATGGCTACACCTTC CASSLDALSGLYGYTF
TRBJ2-2 TRBD1 TRBV6-6 once TGTGCCAGCAGCCTCAGGGGGCAGGGCACCGGGGAGCTGTTTTTT CASSLRGQGTGELFF
TRBJ2-7 TRBD2 TRBV4-1 few TGCGCCAGCAGCCAGGCACGGGGGGATCCTTACGAGCAGTACTTC CASSQARGDPYEQYF
TRBJ2-7 - TRBV4-1 many TGCGCCAGCAGCCCTGGGGTCTCCTACGAGCAGTACTTC CASSPGVSYEQYF
TRBJ2-7 - TRBV7-9 - TGTGCCAGCAGCTTATTAGCGGTCTCCTACGAGCAGTACTTC CASSLLAVSYEQYF
TRBJ2-1 TRBD2 TRBV9 - TGTGCCAGCAGCGTAGTCGCTAGCGGGAGTACTTCCTACAATGAGCAGTTCTTC CASSVVASGSTSYNEQFF
TRBJ2-1 - TRBV9 - TGTGCCAGCAGCGTAGAGGGGACCCCTCCCCATGAGCAGTTCTTC CASSVEGTPPHEQFF
TRBJ1-1 - TRBV24-1 - TGTGCCACCCCGGACGGTGAAGCTTTCTTT CATPDGEAFF
TRBJ1-2 - TRBV6-1 - TGTGCCAGCAGTGACCTTATAACTTATGGCTACACCTTC CASSDLITYGYTF
TRBJ2-6 - TRBV7-9 few TGTGCCAGCAGCTTAACGTCAGAAAAACCCTCTGGGGCCAACGTCCTGACTTTC CASSLTSEKPSGANVLTF
TRBJ1-2 - TRBV20-1 - TGCAGTGCTAGAGGCCCGACAGAATTTTCCTATGGCTACACCTTC CSARGPTEFSYGYTF
TRBJ2-2 TRBD2 TRBV2 - TGTGCCAGCAGTGACGGACTAGCGGCCGGGGAGCTGTTTTTT CASSDGLAAGELFF
TRBJ1-2 - TRBV6-1 once TGTACCAGCGCCCAGGCGCCTAACTATGGCTACACCTTC CTSAQAPNYGYTF
TRBJ2-3 - TRBV20-1 few TGCAGTGCCCCCGACAGGAAAAAGGCAGATACGCAGTATTTT CSAPDRKKADTQYF
TRBJ2-5 TRBD1 TRBV7-9 - TGTGCCAGCAGGACCGGACAGGGATTTGAGCAGTACTTC CASRTGQGFEQYF
TRBJ1-1 - TRBV5-6 - TGTGCCAGCAGCTTGGCCGGGACGCGGGAAGCTTTCTTT CASSLAGTREAFF
TRBJ2-1 TRBD1 TRBV4-3 few TGCGCCAGCAGCCAAGGTACAGGGGACTCCTACAATGAGCAGTTCTTC CASSQGTGDSYNEQFF
TRBJ1-1 TRBD1 TRBV3-1 - TGTGCCAGCAGCCTGCCGGGACAGAAGGTTTTCTTT CASSLPGQKVFF
TRBJ2-4 TRBD1 TRBV7-9 few TGTGCCAGCAGCTCGCCGGACAGGGGGCTGGCCAAAAACATTCAGTACTTC CASSSPDRGLAKNIQYF
TRBJ2-5 TRBD1 TRBV5-1 - TGCGCCAGCAGCTTGGCCTCGGGGACAGGGATTGAGACCCAGTACTTC CASSLASGTGIETQYF
TRBJ2-1 TRBD2 TRBV11-2 - TGTGCCAGCAGCTTAGGACTAGCAGGCTCCGGGAAGCAGTTCTTC CASSLGLAGSGKQFF
TRBJ2-1 - TRBV29-1 - TGCAGCGTCTACTACCAAAATGAGCAGTTCTTC CSVYYQNEQFF
TRBJ2-3 TRBD1 TRBV20-1 - TGCAGTGCCAGATCCGGGACAGGACTCAGCACAGATACGCAGTATTTT CSARSGTGLSTDTQYF
TRBJ2-1 TRBD2 TRBV7-2 few TGTGCCAGCAGACGTAGCGGGGTGAACTACAATGAGCAGTTCTTC CASRRSGVNYNEQFF
TRBJ2-2 - TRBV25-1 - TGTGCCAGCAGTGTTGGGGGGGCGATAACCGGGGAGCTGTTTTTT CASSVGGAITGELFF
TRBJ2-7 - TRBV4-1 few TGCGCCAGCAGCCCCGAAGCAGTTGATAAGCAGTACTTC CASSPEAVDKQYF
TRBJ2-7 TRBD2 TRBV11-2 few TGTGCCAGCAGCTTAGATAGCCCTAGCGGGAGATACTACGAGCAGTACTTC CASSLDSPSGRYYEQYF
TRBJ1-2 - TRBV27 - TGTGCCAGCATCTCTTTCCGGGACGGAAACTATGGCTACACCTTC CASISFRDGNYGYTF
TRBJ2-7 TRBD2 TRBV4-1 - TGCGCCAGCAGCCAACTACTAGCGGGAGGGGAGCAGTACTTC CASSQLLAGGEQYF
TRBJ2-6 TRBD1 TRBV12-3/TRBV12-4 once TGTGCCAGCAGTTGGGGGACAGGGGCGAGCTCTGGGGCCAACGTCCTGACTTTC CASSWGTGASSGANVLTF
TRBJ1-2 TRBD1 TRBV4-1 - TGCGCCAGCAGCCAAGATCTAAGGACAGGTGGCTACACCTTC CASSQDLRTGGYTF
TRBJ2-3 - TRBV6-5 - TGTGCCAGCACCCCGACATGGGCAACAGATACGCAGTATTTT CASTPTWATDTQYF
TRBJ2-3 - TRBV3-1 few TGTGCCAGCAGCCAAGATCCGGGGAGAGGAACAGATACGCAGTATTTT CASSQDPGRGTDTQYF
TRBJ2-3 - TRBV7-2 few TGTGCCAGCAGCTCAAGGACAGCAAGCACAGATACGCAGTATTTT CASSSRTASTDTQYF
TRBJ2-3 - TRBV24-1 - TGTGCCACCAGTGATCCCCCGGGGGATACGCAGTATTTT CATSDPPGDTQYF
TRBJ1-6 - TRBV7-2 - TGTGCCAGCAGCTTCAATCCATTAAGGCAGGGTGGTTCACCCCTCCACTTT CASSFNPLRQGGSPLHF
TRBJ2-4 - TRBV7-9 - TGTGCCAGCAGCACAGGTGGGCCACTTCTAGCCAAAAACATTCAGTACTTC CASSTGGPLLAKNIQYF
TRBJ1-1 - TRBV3-1 - TGTGCCAGCAGCCAAGATTCGCTTATGAACACTGAAGCTTTCTTT CASSQDSLMNTEAFF
TRBJ2-3 TRBD2 TRBV4-2 once TGTGCCAGCAGCCAAACCTTAGCGGGGATAACTAGCACAGATACGCAGTATTTT CASSQTLAGITSTDTQYF
TRBJ2-7 - TRBV20-1 - TGCAGTGCTAGAGATCTCGATACGATCTACGAGCAGTACTTC CSARDLDTIYEQYF
TRBJ1-2 - TRBV6-2/TRBV6-3 few TGTGCCAGCCTAAGTCGCTATGGCTACACCTTC CASLSRYGYTF